Below, 13 T cell receptor beta chains from the same sample are listed, as sequenced in a study of blood T cell repertoires in COVID-19. The method was immunoSEQ multiplex PCR; TCRdb's version includes in-frame clones alone and lacks a portion of them. The repertoire holds 250,000 to 300,000 clones, with about 88% as singletons. Sequenced: PBMCs or T cells enriched from blood (not recorded which). The receptors originated from a man under 40 with acute COVID-19.

The chain is built from TRBV27 and TRBJ2-7; 7 positions match TRBD1. Germline V CDR1 and CDR2: MNHEY, SMNVEV (reference sequence). The CDR3 is 13 residues long. J lost 3 bases, V lost 2 bases, and 1 base had no gene match. DNA of the CDR3: TGTGCCAGCAGTTTACGACAGGGCTACGAGCAGTACGTC. This translates into CASSLRQGYEQYV.

CDR3 sequence: CASSPIFTGELFF. As DNA, the CDR3 is TGTGCCAGCAGCCCAATTTTCACCGGGGAGCTGTTTTTT. The chain uses TRBV3-1 (or the pseudogene TRBV3-2) and TRBJ2-2, with no clear D. Germline values: CDR1 LGHDT, CDR2 YNNKEL (reference sequence). CDR3 length: 13 amino acids. The V and J ends lost 4 bases and 4 bases respectively, with 7 bases between them.

V gene TRBV9 combines with J gene TRBJ2-1; TRBD2 agrees at 7 bases. CDR1 is SGDLS and CDR2 is YYNGEE in the germline V gene. J gave up 4 bases and V 0 bases, and 4 bases lay outside the gene matches. CDR3 size: 15 residues. In DNA form, the CDR3 reads TGTGCCAGCAGCGTAGATGGCGGGAGATACAATGAGCAGTTCTTC. Translating it yields CASSVDGGRYNEQFF.

A note on this clone: One junction end disagrees with the germline gene, perhaps due to a read error. The rearrangement joins TRBV5-1 to TRBJ1-1; 10 positions agree with TRBD1. Germline CDR1 reads SGHRS; CDR2 reads YFSETQ. The CDR3 runs 14 residues. DNA of the CDR3: TGTGCCAGCAGCTTGACAGGGGGCACGACTGAAGCTTTCTTT. This translates into CASSLTGGTTEAFF. The full variable domain, in which reference TRBV5-1 and TRBJ1-1 provide the parts outside the CDR3, is KAGVTQTPRYLIKTRGQQVTLSCSPISGHRSVSWYQQTPGQGLQFLFEYFSETQRNKGNFPGRFSGRQFSNSRSEMNVSTLELGDSALYLCASSLTGGTTEAFFGQGTRLTVV.

The chain carries TRBV29-1 and TRBJ1-2, with 7 bases that match TRBD1. The CDR3 is made up of 13 amino acids. CDR1 and CDR2 from the germline V gene are SQVTM and ANQGSEA. J lost 7 bases, V lost 6 bases, and 11 bases had no gene match. CDR3 nucleotides: TGCAGCGTCTGGGACAGCGCGCGGGGTGGCTACACCTTC. It yields the protein CSVWDSARGGYTF.

The V and J genes are TRBV7-2 and TRBJ2-1; 8 bases are shared with TRBD2. Germline CDR1 reads SGHTA; CDR2 reads FQGNSA. The length of the CDR3 is 15 residues. The V gene end was trimmed by 6 bases and the J gene end by 9 bases; junction bases not matched to a gene: 13. The CDR3 coding sequence is TGTGCCAGCAGACGCGAAGGGACTAGTTTGGCTGAGCAGTTCTTC. This encodes CASRREGTSLAEQFF.

The J gene is TRBJ2-2, the V gene TRBV5-1; 10 bases are shared with TRBD2. From germline, CDR1 is SGHRS and CDR2 YFSETQ. The CDR3 length is 15 residues. The V gene end was trimmed by 2 bases and the J gene end by 5 bases; junction bases not matched to a gene: 3. CDR3 amino acids: CASSLASGGTGELFF. The DNA for the CDR3 is TGCGCCAGCAGCTTAGCTAGCGGGGGTACCGGGGAGCTGTTTTTT. The full variable domain, rest sourced from reference TRBV5-1 and TRBJ2-2, is KAGVTQTPRYLIKTRGQQVTLSCSPISGHRSVSWYQQTPGQGLQFLFEYFSETQRNKGNFPGRFSGRQFSNSRSEMNVSTLELGDSALYLCASSLASGGTGELFFGEGSRLTVL.

The CDR3: CASSIFGGKVDEQFF. CDR3 DNA: TGTGCCAGTAGTATATTTGGGGGCAAGGTCGATGAGCAGTTCTTC. V usage is TRBV19 and J usage is TRBJ2-1, with D possibly matching TRBD1 (6 bases). Trimming pared 2 bases from V and 8 bases from J, leaving 16 bases between. Per the germline V gene, CDR1 is LNHDA and CDR2 is SQIVND (reference sequence). The CDR3 consists of 15 residues.

The chain employs TRBV21-1 and TRBJ2-2; TRBD1 reflects the table's D call only, with no check against the DNA. TRBV21-1 is shown as a pseudogene. This CDR3 comprises 11 residues. CDR3 amino acids: CASRATGELFF. The CDR3 bases are TGTGCCAGCAGGGCCACCGGGGAGCTGTTTTTT.

To note about this clone: Other DNA sequences in the sample encode the same CDR3. The rearrangement joins TRBV2 to TRBJ2-5; maybe TRBD2 (6 bases). Germline loops: CDR1 SNHLY, CDR2 FYNNEI. The CDR3 loop spans 13 amino acids. V shed 5 bases and J shed 2 bases, with 9 bases lying between them. In DNA form, the CDR3 reads TGTGCCAGCAGTAGAGGGAGGCAAGAGACCCAGTACTTC. As protein: CASSRGRQETQYF.

This chain connects TRBV5-4 to TRBJ2-5, with 13 positions matching TRBD2. This CDR3 spans 15 amino acids. V was clipped by 2 bases and J by 6 bases; unmatched bases: 4. Germline CDR1 SGHNT, CDR2 YYREEE (reference sequence). Here the CDR3 reads CASSLTSGGAQTQYF. In nucleotides, the CDR3 is TGTGCCAGCAGCTTAACTAGCGGGGGGGCTCAGACCCAGTACTTC.

The chain employs TRBV19 and TRBJ1-5, with 8 bases identical to TRBD1. This CDR3 comprises 15 residues. Unmatched junction bases numbered 5, after V lost 5 bases and J lost 2 bases. The V gene's germline CDR1 is LNHDA and CDR2 SQIVND (reference sequence). CDR3 amino acids: CASSPPGGRNQPQHF. The DNA for the CDR3 is TGTGCCAGTAGTCCCCCAGGGGGCCGCAATCAGCCCCAGCATTTT.

The chain employs TRBV9 and TRBJ1-1, with D unclear. CDR3 size: 12 residues. V lost 3 bases and J lost 10, with 13 bases in between. The V gene's germline CDR1 is SGDLS and CDR2 YYNGEE. As DNA, the CDR3 is TGTGCCAGCAGCGCCTCAGACGGAGGAGCTTTCTTT. Amino acids: CASSASDGGAFF.